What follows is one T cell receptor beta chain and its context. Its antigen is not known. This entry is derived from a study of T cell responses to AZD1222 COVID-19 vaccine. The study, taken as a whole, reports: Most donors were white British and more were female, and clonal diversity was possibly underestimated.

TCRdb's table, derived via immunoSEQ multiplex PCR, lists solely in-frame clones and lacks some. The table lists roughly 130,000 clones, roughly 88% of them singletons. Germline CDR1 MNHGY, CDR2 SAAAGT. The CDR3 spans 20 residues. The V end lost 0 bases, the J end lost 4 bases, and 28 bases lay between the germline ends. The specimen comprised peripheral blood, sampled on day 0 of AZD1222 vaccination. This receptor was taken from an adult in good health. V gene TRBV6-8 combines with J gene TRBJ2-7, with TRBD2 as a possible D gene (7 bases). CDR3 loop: CASSYSGRGPTGGEEYEQYF. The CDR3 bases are TGTGCCAGCAGTTACTCGGGCAGGGGACCTACGGGGGGAGAGGAGTACGAGCAGTACTTC.